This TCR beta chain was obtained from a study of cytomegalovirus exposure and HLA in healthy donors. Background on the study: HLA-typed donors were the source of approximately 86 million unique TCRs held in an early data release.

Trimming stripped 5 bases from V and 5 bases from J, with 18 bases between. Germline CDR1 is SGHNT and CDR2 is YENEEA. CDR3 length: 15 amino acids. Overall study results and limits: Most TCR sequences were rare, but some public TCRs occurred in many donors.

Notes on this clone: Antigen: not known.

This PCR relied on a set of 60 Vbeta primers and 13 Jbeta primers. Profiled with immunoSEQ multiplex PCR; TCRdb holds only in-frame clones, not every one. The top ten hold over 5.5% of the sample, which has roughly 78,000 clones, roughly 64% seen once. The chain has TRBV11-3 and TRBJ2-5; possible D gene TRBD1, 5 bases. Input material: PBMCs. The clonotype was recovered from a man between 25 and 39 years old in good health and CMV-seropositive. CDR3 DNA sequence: TGTGCCAGCAGCGCCCAATCAGGGTTGATGGAGACCCAGTACTTC. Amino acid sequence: CASSAQSGLMETQYF.